Shown below are 24 T cell receptor beta chains from a single sample sequenced in a study of sequential checkpoint blockade in melanoma. Treatment described: randomized to nivolumab then ipilimumab (arm A) or the reverse (arm B). Method: immunoSEQ multiplex PCR; TCRdb's copy keeps in-frame clones and lacks some. Here the sample spans about 6,400 clones, approximately 21% being singletons. Sequencing was performed on tumor tissue (inferred from file names), taken from a patient given nivolumab and ipilimumab in sequence. The origin of the receptors is a human donor with melanoma.

J is TRBJ1-2 and V is TRBV5-1, with D possibly TRBD1 on 5 matching bases. V gave up 4 bases and J gave up 0 bases, with 10 bases separating them. This CDR3 spans 14 amino acids. Germline CDR1 is SGHRS and CDR2 is YFSETQ. The CDR3 bases are TGCGCCAGCAGCCTCAGGGAGGCTAACTATGGCTACACCTTC. It specifies CASSLREANYGYTF.

There are many counts of this clone. The genes are TRBV11-3 and TRBJ1-4, with 8 nucleotides matching TRBD1. V lost 2 bases to trimming and J lost 6 bases; unmatched junction nucleotides: 11. Germline-derived CDR1 and CDR2 are SGHNT and YENEEA. The CDR3 contains 17 residues. CDR3 coding DNA: TGTGCCAGCAGCTTACCCCAGGACAGGGATCGTGATGAAAAACTGTTTTTT. Translating it yields CASSLPQDRDRDEKLFF.

The chain employs TRBV11-3 and TRBJ1-1; maybe TRBD1 (6 bases). Germline V gene data show CDR1 as SGHNT and CDR2 as YENEEA. V was shortened by 5 bases and J by 4 bases, with 17 bases between the two germline ends. This CDR3 contains 15 residues. DNA of the CDR3: TGTGCCAGCAGCGCTATACAGGGAAGGGGCACTGAAGCTTTCTTT. Amino acid sequence: CASSAIQGRGTEAFF.

This clone was picked up a small number of times. The genes are TRBV7-1 and TRBJ2-5; either TRBD1 or TRBD2 may supply D (5 bases each). TRBV7-1 is flagged as an ORF with uncertain function. V lost 4 bases and J 4 bases, leaving 10 bases between the germline ends. The CDR3 loop spans 13 amino acids. CDR3 nucleotide sequence: TGTGCCAGCAGCTTAGGGGCGGGAGAGACCCAGTACTTC. This translates into CASSLGAGETQYF.

Here the CDR3 DNA reads TGTGCCAGCAGCCAAGGATCAGGATTTACGCAGTATTTT. This translates into CASSQGSGFTQYF. V and J are TRBV14 and TRBJ2-3; D is undetermined. The V and J ends lost 1 base and 8 bases respectively, with 10 bases between them. Germline CDR1 and CDR2: SGHDN and FVKESK. This CDR3 has 13 amino acids. Variable domain in full (rest from reference TRBV14 and TRBJ2-3): EAGVTQFPSHSVIEKGQTVTLRCDPISGHDNLYWYRRVMGKEIKFLLHFVKESKQDESGMPNNRFLAERTGGTYSTLKVQPAELEDSGVYFCASSQGSGFTQYFGPGTRLTVL.

The chain employs TRBV30 and TRBJ1-6; D unclear. Trimming removed 1 base from V and 4 bases from J, with 5 bases in between. Germline V lookup: CDR1 GTSNPN, CDR2 SVGIG (reference sequence). This CDR3 region has 13 residues. The CDR3 sequence: CAWSEGYNSPLHF. The CDR3 bases are TGTGCCTGGAGTGAGGGATATAATTCACCCCTCCACTTT.

This clone has more than one count but fewer than ten. The rearrangement uses TRBV4-1 and TRBJ2-5, with 8 positions matching TRBD2. The CDR3 is made up of 16 amino acids. J lost 5 bases, V lost 1 base, and 9 bases had no gene match. Germline lookup yields CDR1 MGHRA and CDR2 YSYEKL. The CDR3 nucleotides read TGCGCCAGCAGCCAAGGGCACGGGGGGGTAGGCGAGACCCAGTACTTC. Amino acid sequence: CASSQGHGGVGETQYF.

This clone showed up many times. This chain uses TRBV11-3 with TRBJ1-1; no clear D gene. Germline V gives CDR1 SGHNT, CDR2 YENEEA. CDR3 length: 14 residues. V shed 1 base and J shed 2 bases, with 8 bases lying between them. CDR3 in amino acids: CASSLGPGNTEAFF. In DNA form, the CDR3 reads TGTGCCAGCAGCTTAGGCCCTGGCAACACTGAAGCTTTCTTT.

This clone appeared a few times. V usage is TRBV2 and J usage is TRBJ2-5, with a tentative D call TRBD1 (6 bases). The V end was cut by 2 bases, the J end by 5 bases, with 15 bases between. The CDR3 totals 15 residues. Germline CDR1 and CDR2: SNHLY and FYNNEI. The CDR3 loop reads CASSELDSLIETQYF. In DNA form, the CDR3 reads TGTGCCAGCAGTGAATTGGACAGCTTGATCGAGACCCAGTACTTC. Combining the CDR3 with reference TRBV2 and TRBJ2-5 gives the whole variable domain EPEVTQTPSHQVTQMGQEVILRCVPISNHLYFYWYRQILGQKVEFLVSFYNNEISEKSEIFDDQFSVERPDGSNFTLKIRSTKLEDSAMYFCASSELDSLIETQYFGPGTRLLVL.

This clone has at least ten counts. The chain joins TRBV6-8 to TRBJ2-2, with D maybe TRBD1 (6 bases). V shed 2 bases and J shed 7 bases, with 14 bases lying between them. The CDR3 loop spans 15 amino acids. CDR1 and CDR2 from the germline V gene are MNHGY and SAAAGT. CDR3 loop: CASSYTLTGVGELFF. DNA of the CDR3: TGTGCCAGCAGTTACACCCTGACAGGCGTCGGGGAGCTGTTTTTT.

The chain uses TRBV15 and TRBJ2-7; the match to TRBD2 covers 7 bases. Germline assignment: CDR1 LNHNV and CDR2 YYDKDF (reference sequence). V gave up 0 bases and J gave up 3 bases; unmatched junction bases: 5. CDR3 length: 15 residues. CDR3 nucleotide sequence: TGTGCCACCAGCAGAGATGGGGGGGGAAGCTACGAGCAGTACTTC. This translates into CATSRDGGGSYEQYF.

This chain joins TRBV9 and TRBJ2-3; 15 bases are a match to TRBD2. Germline V gene lookup returns CDR1 SGDLS and CDR2 YYNGEE. There are 18 residues in the CDR3. V was pared by 3 bases and J by 2 bases, with 7 bases of the junction left unmatched. The CDR3 DNA sequence: TGTGCCAGCAGCGCGGGACTAGCGGGGGGACTTAACACAGATACGCAGTATTTT. This gives the protein CASSAGLAGGLNTDTQYF.

The J gene is TRBJ2-3, the V gene TRBV9, with 15 nucleotides matching TRBD2. The germline V gene encodes CDR1 SGDLS and CDR2 YYNGEE. The V segment lost 4 bases and the J segment 3 bases; nucleotides outside the gene matches: 9. The CDR3 contains 18 residues. CDR3 amino acids: CASSKTGLAGGWTDTQYF. The CDR3 DNA sequence: TGTGCCAGCAGCAAAACGGGACTAGCGGGGGGCTGGACAGATACGCAGTATTTT.

This clone occurred many times. The CDR3 DNA reads as TGTGCCAGCAGCTTTGGGCACAGGGGTATGAATGAGCAGTTCTTC. Amino acids: CASSFGHRGMNEQFF. The chain is built from TRBV11-3 and TRBJ2-1, with 7 bases fitting TRBD1. V shed 3 bases, J shed 7 bases, and the junction held 9 bases outside the gene matches. The CDR3 is 15 residues long. The germline V gene has CDR1 SGHNT and CDR2 YENEEA. Supplemented by reference TRBV11-3 and TRBJ2-1, the full variable domain reads EAGVVQSPRYKIIEKKQPVAFWCNPISGHNTLYWYLQNLGQGPELLIRYENEEAVDDSQLPKDRFSAERLKGVDSTLKIQPAELGDSAVYLCASSFGHRGMNEQFFGPGTRLTVL.

V gene TRBV28 combines with J gene TRBJ1-1; 9 positions agree with TRBD1. The germline V gene encodes CDR1 MDHEN and CDR2 SYDVKM. The CDR3 spans 14 residues. The V segment lost 7 bases and the J segment 4 bases; nucleotides outside the gene matches: 7. The CDR3 DNA follows: TGTGCCAGCATTACAGGGGGCGCGGTCACTGAAGCTTTCTTT. Translating gives CASITGGAVTEAFF.

This clone was found many times. The chain carries TRBV6-8 and TRBJ2-5, with D possibly being TRBD2 (6 bases). The germline V and J ends were trimmed by 2 bases and 2 bases, with 18 bases remaining between them. CDR1 and CDR2 (germline): MNHGY, SAAAGT. The CDR3 runs to 17 residues. In DNA, the CDR3 is TGTGCCAGCAGTTACGGGGGAAAAGGGACTCCACAAGAGACCCAGTACTTC. Translation: CASSYGGKGTPQETQYF.

Within the sample, this clone is medium-sized (0.01 to 0.1%). The rearrangement links TRBV16 to TRBJ1-4, with TRBD1 matching 7 bases. J lost 3 bases, V lost 4 bases, and 8 bases had no gene match. The CDR3 extends over 16 amino acids. The germline CDR1 and CDR2 sequences are KGHSY and FQNENV. The CDR3 coding sequence is TGTGCCAGCAGCCGATATAACAGGGGACCTAATGAAAAACTGTTTTTT. Translating gives CASSRYNRGPNEKLFF.

The chain links TRBV19 to TRBJ2-7; tentatively, D is TRBD2 (5 bases). Trimming removed 10 bases from V and 0 bases from J, with 13 bases in between. The CDR3 loop spans 13 amino acids. Germline V gene data show CDR1 as LNHDA and CDR2 as SQIVND (reference sequence). CDR3 protein: CATSSASSYEQYF. Written as DNA, the CDR3 is TGTGCCACTAGCAGCGCCTCCTCCTACGAGCAGTACTTC. The whole variable domain, filled in from reference TRBV19 and TRBJ2-7, reads DGGITQSPKYLFRKEGQNVTLSCEQNLNHDAMYWYRQDPGQGLRLIYYSQIVNDFQKGDIAEGYSVSREKKESFPLTVTSAQKNPTAFYLCATSSASSYEQYFGPGTRLTVT.

This sequence joins TRBV5-1 and TRBJ2-2; 9 bases agree with TRBD1. Losses at the gene ends were 2 bases for V and 1 base for J; bases not matched to a gene: 3. There are 16 residues in the CDR3. Germline CDR1 is SGHRS and CDR2 is YFSETQ. CDR3 residues: CASSLTGQGNTGELFF. The CDR3 DNA sequence: TGCGCCAGCAGCTTAACGGGACAGGGGAACACCGGGGAGCTGTTTTTT.

This clone was counted ten times or more. The rearrangement joins TRBV7-6 to TRBJ1-2; D is uncertain. The CDR3 spans 14 residues. Trimming cost V 9 bases and J 9 bases, with 23 bases left between them. Germline CDR1 SGHVS, CDR2 FNYEAQ. The CDR3 reads CARSMKCQAGSYTF. CDR3 DNA sequence: TGTGCCAGAAGCATGAAGTGTCAGGCCGGCAGCTACACCTTC.

This clone was seen only a few times. J is TRBJ1-1 and V is TRBV19; possible D gene TRBD1, 6 bases. V was pared by 6 bases and J by 8 bases, with 13 bases between. Germline V CDR1 and CDR2: LNHDA, SQIVND (reference sequence). This CDR3 is 12 amino acids long. The CDR3 coding sequence is TGTGCCAGTAGGGCACTACAGGGCGAAGCTTTCTTT. As protein: CASRALQGEAFF.

The chain carries TRBV6-8 and TRBJ2-1; 8 nucleotides align to TRBD2. The CDR3 totals 15 residues. The ends lost 0 bases at V and 6 bases at J; junction bases unmatched: 4. CDR1 MNHGY and CDR2 SAAAGT come from the germline V gene. The DNA for the CDR3 is TGTGCCAGCAGTTACTCCCGGGGGGGTGGCAATGAGCAGTTCTTC. Translated: CASSYSRGGGNEQFF.

The rearrangement uses TRBV15 and TRBJ1-6, with D possibly matching TRBD1 (5 bases). The CDR3 runs to 16 residues. V was shortened by 3 bases and J by 7 bases, with 16 bases between the two germline ends. The germline gives CDR1 LNHNV, CDR2 YYDKDF (reference sequence). DNA for the CDR3: TGTGCCACCAGCAGGGTTCCGGGACGCAAAAATTCACCCCTCCACTTT. This codes for CATSRVPGRKNSPLHF.

This clone showed up many times. The chain joins TRBV9 to TRBJ2-7; D perhaps matches TRBD2 (5 bases). Germline loops: CDR1 SGDLS, CDR2 YYNGEE. This CDR3 contains 14 residues. V was pared by 3 bases and J by 3 bases, with 13 bases between. The CDR3 DNA is TGTGCCAGCAGCGAGTGGGTAGGGAGCTACGAGCAGTACTTC. Its translation is CASSEWVGSYEQYF.